The sequence of this T cell receptor (beta chain) was determined in a study of blood T cell repertoires in COVID-19. Sequencing was performed with immunoSEQ multiplex PCR; in TCRdb, only in-frame clones are kept and a portion is missing. The sample has roughly 100,000 clones, about 91% seen once. Sequenced: peripheral blood. The receptor's source is a young man with acute or convalescent COVID-19.

This CDR3 reads CASSLDRTALRTEAFF. The CDR3 DNA reads as TGCGCCAGCAGCTTGGACAGGACAGCTTTGCGCACTGAAGCTTTCTTT. The chain has TRBV5-1 and TRBJ1-1; D is perhaps TRBD1 (6 bases). V lost 0 bases and J lost 4, with 16 bases in between. Germline V CDR1 and CDR2: SGHRS, YFSETQ. This CDR3 has 16 amino acids.